Many counts were recorded for the clone carrying this T cell receptor beta chain. Its antigen is unidentified. The data originate from a study of human T cells and chemical hapten exposure. The wider study: TCR yields differed between samples (mainly from small differences in pooled library volume).

Regarding time point: pre-sensitization, week 0. Sample treatment: therapeutic diphenylcyclopropenone sensitization with weekly scalp DPC. Germline V CDR1 and CDR2: SGHAT, FQDESV (reference sequence). The V gene lost 6 bases and the J gene lost 5 bases, with 12 bases spanning the gap. This CDR3 is 13 amino acids long. Overall study findings and caveats: Expanded TCRs formed significantly more large CDR3 similarity clusters than controls.

Individual cDNA molecules (in the library) carried attached unique molecular identifiers. One entry per CDR3 protein, called by TCRdb with MiXCR from the RACE reads. Of a few hundred thousand distinct CDR3 sequences in the sample, approximately 7.5% were seen once. This TCR was recovered from a young man with alopecia areata. Some clones in this sample may be carry-over from other donors' samples. The genes are TRBV11-1 and TRBJ2-3, with a tentative D call TRBD2 (7 bases). Sequencing used whole blood, obtained in connection with sensitization to the hapten diphenylcyclopropenone (DPC). The CDR3 loop reads CASSRGAEDTQYF. The CDR3 DNA follows: TGTGCCAGCAGTCGGGGGGCCGAAGATACGCAGTATTTT.